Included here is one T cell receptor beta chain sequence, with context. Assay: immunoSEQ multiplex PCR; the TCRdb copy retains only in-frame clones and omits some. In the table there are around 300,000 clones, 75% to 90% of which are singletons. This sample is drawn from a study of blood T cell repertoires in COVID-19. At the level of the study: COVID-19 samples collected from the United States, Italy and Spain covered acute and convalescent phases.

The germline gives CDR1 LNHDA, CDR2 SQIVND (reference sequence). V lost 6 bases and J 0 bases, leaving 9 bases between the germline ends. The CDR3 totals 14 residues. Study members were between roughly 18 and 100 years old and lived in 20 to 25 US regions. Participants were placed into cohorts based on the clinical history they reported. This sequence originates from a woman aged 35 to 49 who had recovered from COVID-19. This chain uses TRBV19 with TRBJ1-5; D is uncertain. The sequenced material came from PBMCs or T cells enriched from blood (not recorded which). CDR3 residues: CASRGGNSNQPQHF. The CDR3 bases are TGTGCCAGTAGAGGAGGGAATAGCAATCAGCCCCAGCATTTT.